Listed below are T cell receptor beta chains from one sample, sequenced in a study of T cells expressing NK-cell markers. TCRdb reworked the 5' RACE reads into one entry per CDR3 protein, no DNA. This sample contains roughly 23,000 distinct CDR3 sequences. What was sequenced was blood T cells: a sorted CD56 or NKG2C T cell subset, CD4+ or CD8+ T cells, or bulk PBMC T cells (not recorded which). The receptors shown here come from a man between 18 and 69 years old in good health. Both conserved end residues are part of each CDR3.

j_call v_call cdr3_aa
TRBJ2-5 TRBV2 CASSEEETQYF
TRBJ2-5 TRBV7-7 CASSFGREIEETQYF
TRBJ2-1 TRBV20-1 CSATPPRGSNEQFF
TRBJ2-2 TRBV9 CASSQPPSGELFF
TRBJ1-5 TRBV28 CASSAGQEYQPQHF
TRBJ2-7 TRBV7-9 CASTMGTYEQYF
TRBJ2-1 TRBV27 CASSLRWGSGNEQFF
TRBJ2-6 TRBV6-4 CASSEVSGANVLTF
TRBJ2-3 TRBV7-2 CASSGPTIGGSDTQYF
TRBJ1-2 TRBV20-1 CSARPQGDGYTF
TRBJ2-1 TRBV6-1 CASLLSGLSYNEQFF
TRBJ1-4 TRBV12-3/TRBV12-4 CASCPEGGVAGKLFF
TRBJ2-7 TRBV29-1 CSVEAEGTGSYEQYF
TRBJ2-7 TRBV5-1 CASSSGGTYEQYF